A single sample gave rise to the 6 T cell receptor beta chains below, sequenced in a study of T cell changes during pregnancy in multiple sclerosis. Generated by immunoSEQ multiplex PCR, the TCRdb table keeps only in-frame clones and is missing some. The sample comprises 55,000 to 65,000 clones, approximately 93% of which are singletons, and less than 2% rests with the top ten. The sequencing here drew on peripheral blood, taken after pregnancy. The source is a female donor with multiple sclerosis, enrolled in a pregnancy study.

This clone occurred once. CDR3 coding DNA: TGTGCCAGTAGTTTCTCCCCACCCAGCGACGAGCAGTACTTC. Translation: CASSFSPPSDEQYF. V usage is TRBV19 and J usage is TRBJ2-7; D not resolved. Germline lookup yields CDR1 LNHDA and CDR2 SQIVND (reference sequence). The CDR3 covers 14 residues. Between the trimmed V and J ends, which lost 5 bases and 5 bases, there was a span of 16 bases.

The chain links TRBV27 to TRBJ2-5, with 10 bases lining up with TRBD2. This CDR3 contains 15 residues. Trimming at V came to 9 bases and at J to 2 bases, leaving 9 bases not matched to a gene. Germline CDR1 reads MNHEY; CDR2 reads SMNVEV (reference sequence). CDR3: CASGILAGGQETQYF. The CDR3, as DNA: TGTGCCAGTGGGATTTTAGCGGGAGGACAAGAGACCCAGTACTTC.

The rearrangement links TRBV19 to TRBJ1-1, with 7 positions matching TRBD1. This CDR3 spans 14 amino acids. CDR1 is LNHDA, CDR2 SQIVND, per germline (reference sequence). The J segment lost 6 bases and the V segment lost 3 bases, leaving 7 bases of the junction unmatched. CDR3 loop: CASSIDTGVSEAFF. DNA of the CDR3: TGTGCCAGTAGTATTGATACAGGGGTCTCTGAAGCTTTCTTT.

V and J are TRBV6-5 and TRBJ2-1; TRBD1 matches at 8 bases. The CDR3 covers 15 residues. In germline, CDR1 is MNHEY, CDR2 SVGAGI. Unmatched junction bases numbered 3, after V lost 2 bases and J lost 3 bases. In nucleotides, the CDR3 is TGTGCCAGCAGTTACCCCGGGACAGGCTACAATGAGCAGTTCTTC. Translation: CASSYPGTGYNEQFF.

This chain connects TRBV28 to TRBJ2-6, with D hard to call. Trimming shortened V by 4 bases and J by 3 bases, and 13 bases separated the two germline ends. This CDR3 is 16 amino acids long. The V gene's germline CDR1 is MDHEN and CDR2 SYDVKM. The CDR3 DNA reads as TGTGCCAGCAGTTCAACCCGGTTTCTTGGGGCCAACGTCCTGACTTTC. It specifies CASSSTRFLGANVLTF.

This clone was seen only once. The gene calls are TRBV30 and TRBJ1-2; no firm D call. This CDR3 spans 13 amino acids. V gave up 2 bases and J gave up 1 base, with 8 bases separating them. Per germline, CDR1 GTSNPN and CDR2 SVGIG (reference sequence). The DNA for the CDR3 is TGTGCCTGGAGTTATCAGGTTAACTATGGCTACACCTTC. Its translation is CAWSYQVNYGYTF. The entire variable domain, with the rest obtained from reference TRBV30 and TRBJ1-2, is as follows: SQTIHQWPATLVQPVGSPLSLECTVEGTSNPNLYWYRQAAGRGLQLLFYSVGIGQISSEVPQNLSASRPQDRQFILSSKKLLLSDSGFYLCAWSYQVNYGYTFGSGTRLTVV.